This T cell receptor beta chain was identified in a study of blood T cells in healthy people across ages. The overall study: Roughly one uniquely barcoded beta molecule per two T cells was captured.

Through a sample-barcoded 5' primer and a J-beta primer mix, a second PCR was run for about 7 to 12 cycles. The template-switch adaptor was a 5' adaptor with 12 random nucleotides. It tagged each cDNA molecule. In TCRdb, the 5' RACE reads were re-called with MiXCR into one record per CDR3 protein. The sample includes around 800,000 distinct CDR3 sequences, about a quarter of them seen just once. Germline V CDR1 and CDR2: SGHAT, FQNNGV. With 0 bases removed from V and 4 bases from J, the gap between germline ends came to 10 bases. The CDR3 has 15 amino acids. This clonotype was detected ten times or more. The same sample was also studied in work on T cells of mothers and their children.

The receptor was isolated from a boy younger than 18 in good health. The rearrangement joins TRBV11-2 to TRBJ2-1; D is unresolved. The material sequenced was blood. CDR3 nucleotides: TGTGCCAGCAGCTTAGATGGGGTCCGGTACAATGAGCAGTTCTTC. This gives the protein CASSLDGVRYNEQFF.